The clone carrying this T cell receptor beta chain was observed many times. Its antigen is as yet unknown. TCRdb re-derived calls from the PCR reads in MiXCR, one entry per CDR3 protein. The sample lists some 40,000 distinct CDR3 sequences, approximately 17% occurring once. CDR1 and CDR2 (germline): LGHDT, YNNKEL (reference sequence). The CDR3 has 13 amino acids. V dropped 1 base and J dropped 6 bases, with 9 bases sitting between them. The sample comes from a study of molecular identifiers for immune sequencing clone quantification. Across the whole study: Five portions were made in replicates from RNA of approximately 22,000 or 94,000 naive CD8 cells, and four underwent sequencing.

Sorting isolated naive CD8 T cells as CD8+CD4-CCR7+CD45RA+ events. Overall study results and limits: Whereas naive cells kept under 1% of molecules in clones above 20 RNA copies, such clones held over 97% in effectors.

Sequenced sample: naive CD8+ T cells from blood, with Jurkat cell RNA spiked in. Subset denoted: FACS-sorted CD8+CD4-CCR7+CD45RA+ naive T cells. The TCR comes from a human donor in good health. Some libraries in this study had Jurkat cell RNA spiked in. V is TRBV3-1 and J is TRBJ1-1; D is ambiguous. The CDR3 DNA sequence: TGTGCCAGCAGCCAAGTAGGGTTCCCTGAAGCTTTCTTT. Protein: CASSQVGFPEAFF. Together with reference TRBV3-1 and TRBJ1-1, the CDR3 gives the full variable domain: DTAVSQTPKYLVTQMGNDKSIKCEQNLGHDTMYWYKQDSKKFLKIMFSYNNKELIINETVPNRFSPKSPDKAHLNLHINSLELGDSAVYFCASSQVGFPEAFFGQGTRLTVV.